The entry below gives a single T cell receptor beta chain sequence along with its context. Its antigen is currently unknown. The sample comes from a study of cytomegalovirus exposure and HLA in healthy donors. Study information: Later analysis reported that the approximately 120 validation repertoires shared the platform of the 650 to 700 first-cohort repertoires. The study's findings and limits: Three of the chains that were CMV-associated were confirmed in vitro to be specific for CMV antigens.

Sequencing used immunoSEQ multiplex PCR; TCRdb keeps in-frame clones, though not all of them. This table has 300,000 to 400,000 clones, roughly 89% appearing once. Trimming removed 6 bases from V and 12 bases from J, with 14 bases in between. Germline loops: CDR1 SNHLY, CDR2 FYNNEI. The CDR3 extends over 11 amino acids. Sequenced sample: PBMCs. This chain uses TRBV2 with TRBJ1-2, with D maybe TRBD1 (5 bases). This clonotype was obtained from a woman younger than 30 in good health and CMV-seronegative. The CDR3 is CASSVTGGDTF. CDR3 in DNA: TGTGCCAGCAGCGTAACGGGGGGGGACACCTTC.